The 10 T cell receptor beta chains given below trace back to one sample, sequenced in a study of blood T cell repertoires in COVID-19. Profiled with immunoSEQ multiplex PCR; TCRdb holds only in-frame clones, not every one. The sample lists around 160,000 clones; about nine tenths were seen once. The specimen was PBMCs or T cells enriched from blood (not recorded which). The receptor set was obtained from a middle-aged woman who had been exposed to COVID-19.

The chain has TRBV5-1 and TRBJ1-1; TRBD1 agrees at 9 bases. CDR3 length: 13 amino acids. CDR1 and CDR2 (germline): SGHRS, YFSETQ. V was pared by 2 bases and J by 10 bases, with 6 bases of the junction left unmatched. The DNA for the CDR3 is TGCGCCAGCAGCTTAGGACAGGGGCTTGGAGCTTTCTTT. It codes for CASSLGQGLGAFF.

This clone has more than one count but fewer than ten. V usage is TRBV12-3 or TRBV12-4 and J usage is TRBJ2-7; D remains ambiguous. Trimming removed 1 base at V and 3 bases at J, with 4 bases between. The CDR3 has 12 residues. CDR3 nucleotides: TGTGCCAGCAGTTTAGGTATCTACGAGCAGTACTTC. Its protein is CASSLGIYEQYF.

The chain employs TRBV18 and TRBJ2-5; the D gene is possibly TRBD2 (6 bases). The V and J ends lost 3 bases and 6 bases respectively, with 14 bases between them. Germline V CDR1 and CDR2: KGHSH, LQKENI. The CDR3 has 14 amino acids. The CDR3 loop reads CASSPLEDYQTQYF. In DNA form, the CDR3 reads TGTGCCAGCTCACCCCTTGAGGACTACCAGACCCAGTACTTC.

In this sample, this clone turned up once. The rearrangement links TRBV7-9 to TRBJ1-2, with 7 bases fitting TRBD1. V gave up 0 bases and J gave up 14 bases; unmatched junction bases: 9. Germline CDR1 SEHNR, CDR2 FQNEAQ (reference sequence). There are 13 residues in the CDR3. CDR3 amino acids: CASSLADRALGTF. CDR3 nucleotides: TGTGCCAGCAGCTTAGCTGACAGGGCTCTGGGTACCTTC.

The chain uses TRBV4-1 and TRBJ2-2; a weak D match, TRBD1 (6 bases). CDR1 and CDR2 from the germline V gene are MGHRA and YSYEKL. The CDR3 spans 14 residues. Trimming cost V 1 base and J 6 bases, with 9 bases left between them. The CDR3 spells CASSQAAGAGELFF. The CDR3 coding sequence is TGCGCCAGCAGCCAAGCAGCAGGGGCCGGGGAGCTGTTTTTT.

J is TRBJ2-2 and V is TRBV28, with 8 bases identical to TRBD1. This CDR3 spans 17 amino acids. With 4 bases clipped from V and 5 bases from J, the junction kept 12 bases outside the gene matches. Germline assignment: CDR1 MDHEN and CDR2 SYDVKM. The CDR3 DNA follows: TGTGCCAGCAGTTCCCTTAGACAGGGGTCCCGGACCGGGGAGCTGTTTTTT. Its protein is CASSSLRQGSRTGELFF.

The CDR3 DNA follows: TGTGCCAGCAGCCAAGTGGGTCTAGTAAAAGAGACCCAGTACTTC. Translation: CASSQVGLVKETQYF. V gene TRBV3-1 (or the pseudogene TRBV3-2) combines with J gene TRBJ2-5; D is unclear. CDR1 is LGHDT and CDR2 is YNNKEL in the germline V gene (reference sequence). CDR3 size: 15 residues. Trimming left V 1 base short and J 3 bases short, with 12 bases between.

This clone was recorded once. The CDR3, as DNA: TGTGCCAGCAGCTTGGTCCCTTGGGGCGGAATATCTGAAGCTTTCTTT. Its protein is CASSLVPWGGISEAFF. This chain uses TRBV7-3 with TRBJ1-1; D might be TRBD1 (5 bases). The V and J ends lost 3 bases and 6 bases respectively, with 20 bases between them. CDR1 SGHTA and CDR2 FQGTGA come from the germline V gene. CDR3 size: 16 residues. Complete variable domain (other parts from reference TRBV7-3 and TRBJ1-1): GAGVSQTPSNKVTEKGKYVELRCDPISGHTALYWYRQSLGQGPEFLIYFQGTGAADDSGLPNDRFFAVRPEGSVSTLKIQRTERGDSAVYLCASSLVPWGGISEAFFGQGTRLTVV.

As DNA, the CDR3 is TGCGCCAGCAGTGATCGGGACCCGAGGGGGAACGAAAAACTGTTTTTT. It translates to CASSDRDPRGNEKLFF. This rearrangement joins TRBV10-1 to TRBJ1-4; D is possibly TRBD1 (6 bases). This CDR3 comprises 16 residues. With 3 bases removed from V and 8 bases from J, the gap between germline ends came to 19 bases. From germline, CDR1 is WNHNN and CDR2 SYGVQD (reference sequence).

The chain combines TRBV27 with TRBJ1-5; 10 positions match TRBD1. J lost 4 bases, V lost 6 bases, and 12 bases had no gene match. Germline-derived CDR1 and CDR2 are MNHEY and SMNVEV (reference sequence). The CDR3 runs to 17 residues. CDR3 nucleotides: TGTGCCAGCAGGGGCCGTGGTAGGACAGGGGGGAATCAGCCCCAGCATTTT. Protein sequence: CASRGRGRTGGNQPQHF.